These 13 T cell receptor beta chains share one sample of origin, sequenced in a study of cytomegalovirus exposure and HLA in healthy donors. PCR amplification relied on 60 Vbeta primers (plus 13 Jbeta primers). Assay used: immunoSEQ multiplex PCR; TCRdb lists only in-frame clones, some missing. The sample lists over 110,000 clones, about four fifths occurring once. Input material: PBMCs. These receptor sequences come from a man aged 40-49 years in good health and CMV-seronegative.

This chain uses TRBV27 with TRBJ2-1; tentative D call: TRBD2 (6 bases). The CDR3 totals 14 residues. Trimming stripped 8 bases from V and 1 base from J, with 12 bases between. Germline loops: CDR1 MNHEY, CDR2 SMNVEV (reference sequence). The CDR3 coding sequence is TGTGCCAGCCGGGGACTCAGTTCCTACAATGAGCAGTTCTTC. Its translation: CASRGLSSYNEQFF.

This clone was detected a few times. The chain carries TRBV13 and TRBJ1-4; D remains unclear. Trimming stripped 0 bases from V and 5 bases from J, with 7 bases between. Germline values: CDR1 PRHDT, CDR2 FYEKMQ (reference sequence). CDR3 size: 14 residues. Written as DNA, the CDR3 is TGTGCCAGCAGCTTAGGACGAAGCAATGAAAAACTGTTTTTT. Amino acids: CASSLGRSNEKLFF. Combining the CDR3 with reference TRBV13 and TRBJ1-4 gives the whole variable domain AAGVIQSPRHLIKEKRETATLKCYPIPRHDTVYWYQQGPGQDPQFLISFYEKMQSDKGSIPDRFSAQQFSDYHSELNMSSLELGDSALYFCASSLGRSNEKLFFGSGTQLSVL.

CDR3 in amino acids: CASSHGPGLAGTQYF. The CDR3 nucleotides read TGTGCCAGCAGCCACGGCCCGGGACTAGCGGGGACGCAGTACTTC. The chain combines TRBV27 with TRBJ2-7; 13 bases match TRBD2. The J segment lost 9 bases and the V segment lost 6 bases, leaving 11 bases of the junction unmatched. CDR1 is MNHEY, CDR2 SMNVEV, per germline (reference sequence). This CDR3 contains 15 residues.

V and J are TRBV21-1 and TRBJ1-1. TRBV21-1 is an annotated pseudogene. The CDR3 runs to 16 residues. The CDR3 is CARRRGRPGDNTEAFF. The CDR3 DNA follows: TGTGCCAGGAGGCGGGGACGGCCGGGGGATAACACTGAAGCTTTCTTT.

The chain has TRBV28 and TRBJ2-6; no firm D call. This CDR3 has 16 residues. Trimming removed 1 base at V and 2 bases at J, with 9 bases between. Germline V gene sequence: CDR1 MDHEN, CDR2 SYDVKM. The CDR3 sequence: CASSLFTVPGANVLTF. The CDR3 DNA reads as TGTGCCAGCAGTTTATTTACAGTGCCTGGGGCCAACGTCCTGACTTTC.

In regard to this clone: The junction does not match germline at one end; this may be a read error. V gene TRBV6-5 combines with J gene TRBJ2-7; 9 nucleotides agree with TRBD1. This CDR3 contains 16 residues. Germline CDR1 reads MNHEY; CDR2 reads SVGAGI. CDR3 DNA: TGTGCCAGCAGATACTATACCGGGACAGGGTCCTACGAGCAGTACTTC. It codes for CASRYYTGTGSYEQYF.

V gene TRBV19 combines with J gene TRBJ1-1; TRBD1 is a possible D gene (5 bases). Germline CDR1 is LNHDA and CDR2 is SQIVND (reference sequence). This CDR3 has 16 amino acids. Trimming took 9 bases from V and 4 from J, leaving 24 bases between them. CDR3: CASSIRAESIRTEAFF. DNA for the CDR3: TGTGCCAGCTCAATCAGGGCGGAAAGTATTCGCACTGAAGCTTTCTTT.

The V gene is TRBV30, the J gene TRBJ1-6, with a weak D call TRBD1 (6 bases). Trimming removed 0 bases at V and 8 bases at J, with 11 bases between. The CDR3 contains 14 residues. The germline V gene encodes CDR1 GTSNPN and CDR2 SVGIG (reference sequence). This CDR3 is CAWSVSRGDSPLHF. CDR3 bases: TGTGCCTGGAGTGTTTCCAGGGGAGATTCACCCCTCCACTTT. Using reference TRBV30 and TRBJ1-6 for the parts outside the CDR3, the full variable domain is SQTIHQWPATLVQPVGSPLSLECTVEGTSNPNLYWYRQAAGRGLQLLFYSVGIGQISSEVPQNLSASRPQDRQFILSSKKLLLSDSGFYLCAWSVSRGDSPLHFGNGTRLTVT.

This chain joins TRBV4-3 and TRBJ1-2; TRBD1 agrees at 7 bases. V lost 3 bases to trimming and J lost 1 base; unmatched junction nucleotides: 5. This CDR3 spans 15 amino acids. CDR1 and CDR2 from the germline V gene are LGHNA and YSLEER. The CDR3 bases are TGCGCCAGCAGCCAGAGACAGGGATATAACTATGGCTACACCTTC. Protein: CASSQRQGYNYGYTF.

A few counts support this clone. The chain couples TRBV4-3 to TRBJ1-1; no reliable D call. The CDR3 has 14 residues. Germline V CDR1 and CDR2: LGHNA, YSLEER. Trimming stripped 0 bases from V and 6 bases from J, with 11 bases between. The CDR3 nucleotides are TGCGCCAGCAGCCAAGATTTCATGAGTCCTGAAGCTTTCTTT. Translating it yields CASSQDFMSPEAFF.

This clone was seen a handful of times. The J gene is TRBJ1-1, the V gene TRBV19, with D hard to call. The CDR3 loop spans 13 amino acids. CDR1 is LNHDA and CDR2 is SQIVND in the germline V gene (reference sequence). V lost 2 bases to trimming and J lost 4 bases, with 8 bases between them. The CDR3 region is CASSINGITEAFF. The CDR3, as DNA: TGTGCCAGTAGTATAAACGGGATCACTGAAGCTTTCTTT.

The chain couples TRBV28 to TRBJ2-7, with 7 bases lining up with TRBD1. Germline V gene sequence: CDR1 MDHEN, CDR2 SYDVKM. J lost 1 base, V lost 7 bases, and 13 bases had no gene match. The CDR3 contains 16 residues. CDR3 sequence reads: CASTVSTGVQSYEQYF. In DNA form, the CDR3 reads TGTGCCAGCACCGTGAGCACAGGGGTGCAATCCTACGAGCAGTACTTC.

The rearrangement links TRBV4-2 to TRBJ1-1; 7 bases agree with TRBD1. The CDR3 covers 17 residues. Losses at the gene ends were 1 base for V and 7 bases for J; bases not matched to a gene: 15. CDR1 and CDR2 from the germline V gene are LGHNA and YNFKEQ. The CDR3 region is CASSQASFAGGVGEAFF. CDR3 sequence (DNA): TGTGCCAGCAGCCAAGCCTCCTTTGCAGGGGGTGTTGGTGAAGCTTTCTTT.